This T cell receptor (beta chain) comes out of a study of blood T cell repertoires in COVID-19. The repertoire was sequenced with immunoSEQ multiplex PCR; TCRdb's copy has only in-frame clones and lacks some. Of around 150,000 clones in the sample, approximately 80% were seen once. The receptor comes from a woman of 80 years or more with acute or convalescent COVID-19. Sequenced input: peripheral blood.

The CDR3 loop reads CASSIFASGRVEQFF. Written as DNA, the CDR3 is TGTGCCAGTAGTATCTTCGCTAGCGGGAGGGTTGAGCAGTTCTTC. The chain is built from TRBV19 and TRBJ2-1; TRBD2 matches at 12 bases. Germline V gene lookup returns CDR1 LNHDA and CDR2 SQIVND (reference sequence). CDR3 length equals 15 residues. J was trimmed by 9 bases and V by 3 bases; bases with no gene match: 6. The variable domain in full, completed from reference TRBV19 and TRBJ2-1, reads DGGITQSPKYLFRKEGQNVTLSCEQNLNHDAMYWYRQDPGQGLRLIYYSQIVNDFQKGDIAEGYSVSREKKESFPLTVTSAQKNPTAFYLCASSIFASGRVEQFFGPGTRLTVL.